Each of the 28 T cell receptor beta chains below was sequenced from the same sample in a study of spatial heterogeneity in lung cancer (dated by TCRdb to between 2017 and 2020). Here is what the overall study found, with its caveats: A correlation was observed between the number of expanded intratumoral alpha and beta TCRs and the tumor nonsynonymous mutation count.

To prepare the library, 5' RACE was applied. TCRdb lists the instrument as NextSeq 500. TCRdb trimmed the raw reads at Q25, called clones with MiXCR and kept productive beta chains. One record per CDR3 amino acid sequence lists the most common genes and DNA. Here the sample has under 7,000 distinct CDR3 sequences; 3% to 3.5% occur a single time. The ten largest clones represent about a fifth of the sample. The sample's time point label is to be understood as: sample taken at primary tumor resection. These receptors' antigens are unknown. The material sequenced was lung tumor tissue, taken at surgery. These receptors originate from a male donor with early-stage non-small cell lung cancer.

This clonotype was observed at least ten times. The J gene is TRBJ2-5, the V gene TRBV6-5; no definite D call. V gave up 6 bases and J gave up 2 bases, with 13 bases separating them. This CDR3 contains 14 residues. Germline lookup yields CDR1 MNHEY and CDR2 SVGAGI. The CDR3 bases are TGTGCCAGCAGGACCGGTGGAATACAAGAGACCCAGTACTTC. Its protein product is CASRTGGIQETQYF.

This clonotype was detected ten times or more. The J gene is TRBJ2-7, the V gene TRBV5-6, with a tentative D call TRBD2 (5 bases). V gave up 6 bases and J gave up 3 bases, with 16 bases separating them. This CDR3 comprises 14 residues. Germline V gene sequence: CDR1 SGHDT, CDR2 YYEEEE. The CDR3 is CASTLWGAGYEQYF. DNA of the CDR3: TGTGCCAGCACCCTTTGGGGTGCGGGCTACGAGCAGTACTTC.

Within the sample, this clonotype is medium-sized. CDR3 bases: TGCGCCAGCAGCTTCCAGGAAGAGACCCAGTACTTC. Protein product: CASSFQEETQYF. The V and J genes are TRBV5-1 and TRBJ2-5, with D unresolved. Between the trimmed V and J ends, which lost 2 bases and 3 bases, there was a span of 5 bases. The CDR3 spans 12 residues. From germline, CDR1 is SGHRS and CDR2 YFSETQ.

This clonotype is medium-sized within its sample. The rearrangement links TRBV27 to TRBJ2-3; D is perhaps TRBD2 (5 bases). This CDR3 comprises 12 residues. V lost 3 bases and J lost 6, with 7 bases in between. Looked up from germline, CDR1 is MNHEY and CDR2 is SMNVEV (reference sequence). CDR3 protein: CASSFRGDTQYF. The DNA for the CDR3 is TGTGCCAGCAGTTTCCGCGGGGATACGCAGTATTTT.

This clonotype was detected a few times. The CDR3 reads CASSLFTGLAGNYNEQFF. As DNA, the CDR3 is TGTGCCAGCAGCTTATTTACCGGACTAGCGGGGAATTACAATGAGCAGTTCTTC. The rearrangement joins TRBV7-8 to TRBJ2-1; 12 bases match TRBD2. The germline CDR1 and CDR2 sequences are SGHVS and FQNEAQ. J was trimmed by 4 bases and V by 2 bases; bases with no gene match: 9. This CDR3 contains 18 residues.

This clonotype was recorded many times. This CDR3 is CASSPAYEQYF. The CDR3 region has the DNA TGTGCCAGCAGCCCAGCCTACGAGCAGTACTTC. This chain joins TRBV7-2 and TRBJ2-7, with D uncertain. Germline lookup yields CDR1 SGHTA and CDR2 FQGNSA. This CDR3 is built from 11 residues. With 5 bases removed from V and 2 bases from J, the gap between germline ends came to 4 bases.

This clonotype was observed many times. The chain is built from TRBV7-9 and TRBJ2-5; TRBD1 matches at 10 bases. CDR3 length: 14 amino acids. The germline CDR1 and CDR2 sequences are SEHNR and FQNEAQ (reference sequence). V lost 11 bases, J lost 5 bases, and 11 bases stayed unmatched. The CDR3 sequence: CALPADRGLETQYF. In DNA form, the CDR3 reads TGTGCCTTGCCCGCCGACAGGGGGCTGGAGACCCAGTACTTC. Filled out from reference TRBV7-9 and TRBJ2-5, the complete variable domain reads DTGVSQNPRHKITKRGQNVTFRCDPISEHNRLYWYRQTLGQGPEFLTYFQNEAQLEKSRLLSDRFSAERPKGSFSTLEIQRTEQGDSAMYLCALPADRGLETQYFGPGTRLLVL.

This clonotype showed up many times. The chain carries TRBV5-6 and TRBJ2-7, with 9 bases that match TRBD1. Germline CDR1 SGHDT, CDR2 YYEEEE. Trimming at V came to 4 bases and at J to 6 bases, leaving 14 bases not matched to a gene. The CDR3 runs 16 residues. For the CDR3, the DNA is TGTGCCAGCAGCCGAGGACTGGGACAGGGAAGCGGCGAGCAGTACTTC. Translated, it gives CASSRGLGQGSGEQYF.

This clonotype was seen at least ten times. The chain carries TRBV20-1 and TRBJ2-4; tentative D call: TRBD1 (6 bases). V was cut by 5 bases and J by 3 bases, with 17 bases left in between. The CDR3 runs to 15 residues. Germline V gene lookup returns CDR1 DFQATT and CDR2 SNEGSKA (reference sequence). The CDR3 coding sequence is TGCAGTGCTTGGGGGCGAGCGACAGGCAAAAACATTCAGTACTTC. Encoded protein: CSAWGRATGKNIQYF.

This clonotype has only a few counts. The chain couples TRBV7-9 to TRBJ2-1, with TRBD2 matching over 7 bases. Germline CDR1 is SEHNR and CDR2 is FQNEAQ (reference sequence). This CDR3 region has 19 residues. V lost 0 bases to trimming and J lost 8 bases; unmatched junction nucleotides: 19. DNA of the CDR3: TGTGCCAGCAGCTTAGCGCGTTGGCAGGTAATGGGACTACAGTATGAGCAGTTCTTC. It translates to CASSLARWQVMGLQYEQFF.

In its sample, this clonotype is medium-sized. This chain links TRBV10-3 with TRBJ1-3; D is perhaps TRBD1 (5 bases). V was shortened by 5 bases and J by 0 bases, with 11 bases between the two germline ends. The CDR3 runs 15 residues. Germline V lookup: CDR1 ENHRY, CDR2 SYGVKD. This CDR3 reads CAISLGTASGNTIYF. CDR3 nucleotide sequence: TGTGCCATCAGTCTAGGGACGGCCTCTGGAAACACCATATATTTT.

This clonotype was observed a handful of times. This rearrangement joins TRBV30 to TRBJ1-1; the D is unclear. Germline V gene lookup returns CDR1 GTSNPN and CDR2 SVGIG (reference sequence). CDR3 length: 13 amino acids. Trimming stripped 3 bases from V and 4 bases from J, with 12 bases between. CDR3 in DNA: TGTGCCTGGAGCGGAAGATGGGGCACTGAAGCTTTCTTT. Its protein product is CAWSGRWGTEAFF.

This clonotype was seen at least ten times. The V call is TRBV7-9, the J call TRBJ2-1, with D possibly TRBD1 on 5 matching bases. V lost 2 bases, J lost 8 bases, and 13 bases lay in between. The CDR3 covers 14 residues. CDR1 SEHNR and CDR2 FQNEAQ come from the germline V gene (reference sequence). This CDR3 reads CASSLSGFRDEQFF. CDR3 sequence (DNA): TGTGCCAGCAGCTTATCTGGGTTCAGGGATGAGCAGTTCTTC.

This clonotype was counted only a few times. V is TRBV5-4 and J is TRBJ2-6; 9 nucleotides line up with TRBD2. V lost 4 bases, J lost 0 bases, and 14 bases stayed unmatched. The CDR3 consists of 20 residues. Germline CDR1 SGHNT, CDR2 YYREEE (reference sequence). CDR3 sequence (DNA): TGTGCCAGCAGCCCCCCCGTTGGTAGCGGGGGATACTCTGGGGCCAACGTCCTGACTTTC. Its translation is CASSPPVGSGGYSGANVLTF.

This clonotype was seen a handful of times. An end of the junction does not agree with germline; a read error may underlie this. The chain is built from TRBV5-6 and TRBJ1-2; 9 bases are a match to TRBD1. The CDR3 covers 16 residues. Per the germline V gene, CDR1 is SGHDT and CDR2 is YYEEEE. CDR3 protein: CASSPSTGGGDYGDTF. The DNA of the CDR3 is TGTGCCAGCAGTCCGAGTACAGGGGGCGGAGACTATGGCGACACCTTC.

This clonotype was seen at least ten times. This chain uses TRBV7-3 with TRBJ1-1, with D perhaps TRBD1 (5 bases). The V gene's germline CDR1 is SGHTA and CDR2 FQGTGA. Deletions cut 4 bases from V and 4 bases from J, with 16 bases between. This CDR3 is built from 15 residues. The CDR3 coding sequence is TGTGCCAGCAGCTCCCAAGGGTCGGGGGGCACTGAAGCTTTCTTT. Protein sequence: CASSSQGSGGTEAFF.

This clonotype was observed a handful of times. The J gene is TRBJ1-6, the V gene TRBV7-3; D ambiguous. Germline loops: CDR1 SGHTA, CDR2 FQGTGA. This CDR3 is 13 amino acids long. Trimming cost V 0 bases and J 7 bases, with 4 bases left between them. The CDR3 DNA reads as TGTGCCAGCAGCTTAACGGAAAATTCACCCCTCCACTTT. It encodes CASSLTENSPLHF.

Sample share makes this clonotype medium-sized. The CDR3 region has the DNA TGCAGTGCAACCTGGACGGGAGGGAGCTACGAGCAGTACTTC. Its protein product is CSATWTGGSYEQYF. The chain recombines TRBV20-1 with TRBJ2-7; 8 nucleotides align to TRBD2. Germline V CDR1 and CDR2: DFQATT, SNEGSKA (reference sequence). After removal of 6 bases from V and 3 bases from J, the junction contained 10 bases not matched to a gene. The CDR3 runs 14 residues.

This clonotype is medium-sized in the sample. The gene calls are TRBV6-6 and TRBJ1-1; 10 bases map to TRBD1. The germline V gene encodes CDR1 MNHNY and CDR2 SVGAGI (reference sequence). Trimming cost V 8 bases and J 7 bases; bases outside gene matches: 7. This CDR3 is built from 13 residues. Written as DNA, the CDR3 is TGTGCCAGCGGACGGACAGGGGGTAGTGAAGCTTTCTTT. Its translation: CASGRTGGSEAFF.

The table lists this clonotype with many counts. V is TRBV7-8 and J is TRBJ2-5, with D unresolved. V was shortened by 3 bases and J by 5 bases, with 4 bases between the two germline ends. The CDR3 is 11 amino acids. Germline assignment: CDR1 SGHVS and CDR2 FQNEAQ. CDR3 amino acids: CASSFGETQYF. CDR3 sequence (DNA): TGTGCCAGCAGCTTCGGGGAGACCCAGTACTTC.

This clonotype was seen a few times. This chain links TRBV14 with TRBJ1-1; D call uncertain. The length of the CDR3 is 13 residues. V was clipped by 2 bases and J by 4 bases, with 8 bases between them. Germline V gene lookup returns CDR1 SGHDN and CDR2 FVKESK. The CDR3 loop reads CASSQTASTEAFF. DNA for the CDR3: TGTGCCAGCAGCCAAACAGCGAGCACTGAAGCTTTCTTT.

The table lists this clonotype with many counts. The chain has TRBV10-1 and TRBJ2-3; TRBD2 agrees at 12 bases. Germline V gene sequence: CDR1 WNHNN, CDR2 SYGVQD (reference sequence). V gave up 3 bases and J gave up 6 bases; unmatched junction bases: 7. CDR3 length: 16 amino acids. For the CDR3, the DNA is TGCGCCAGCAGTGAAGGGCTAGCGGGAGGGCCGGATACGCAGTATTTT. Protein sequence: CASSEGLAGGPDTQYF.

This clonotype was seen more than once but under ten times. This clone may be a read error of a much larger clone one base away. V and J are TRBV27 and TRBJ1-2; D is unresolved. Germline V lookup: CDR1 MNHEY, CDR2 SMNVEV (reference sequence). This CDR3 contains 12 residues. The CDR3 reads CASGMGWYGYNF. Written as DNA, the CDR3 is TGTGCCAGCGGAATGGGATGGTATGGCTACAACTTC.

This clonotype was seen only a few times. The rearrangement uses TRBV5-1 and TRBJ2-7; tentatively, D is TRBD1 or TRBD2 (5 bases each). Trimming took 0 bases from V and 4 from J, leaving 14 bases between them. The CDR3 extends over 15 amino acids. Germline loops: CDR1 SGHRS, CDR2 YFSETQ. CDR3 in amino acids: CASSLGGGRTYEQYF. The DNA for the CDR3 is TGCGCCAGCAGCTTGGGTGGGGGTAGGACGTACGAGCAGTACTTC.

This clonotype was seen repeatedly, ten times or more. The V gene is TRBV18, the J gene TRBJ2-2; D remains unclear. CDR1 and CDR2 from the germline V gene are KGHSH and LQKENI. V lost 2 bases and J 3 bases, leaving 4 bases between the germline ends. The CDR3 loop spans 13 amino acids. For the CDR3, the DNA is TGTGCCAGCTCACCAAGGGACACCGGGGAGCTGTTTTTT. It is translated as CASSPRDTGELFF.

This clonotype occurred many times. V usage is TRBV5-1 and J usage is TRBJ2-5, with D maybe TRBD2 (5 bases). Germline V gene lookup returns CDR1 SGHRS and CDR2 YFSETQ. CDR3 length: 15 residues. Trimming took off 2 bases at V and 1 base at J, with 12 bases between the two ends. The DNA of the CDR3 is TGCGCCAGCAGCTTAGTAGACTACCTCCAAGAGACCCAGTACTTC. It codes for CASSLVDYLQETQYF.

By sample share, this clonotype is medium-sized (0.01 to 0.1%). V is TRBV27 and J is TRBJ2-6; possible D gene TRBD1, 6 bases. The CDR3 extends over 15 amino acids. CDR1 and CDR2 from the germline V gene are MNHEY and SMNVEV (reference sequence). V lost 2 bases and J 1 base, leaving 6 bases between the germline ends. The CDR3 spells CASSLQGSGANVLTF. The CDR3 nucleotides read TGTGCCAGCAGTTTACAGGGGTCTGGGGCCAACGTCCTGACTTTC.

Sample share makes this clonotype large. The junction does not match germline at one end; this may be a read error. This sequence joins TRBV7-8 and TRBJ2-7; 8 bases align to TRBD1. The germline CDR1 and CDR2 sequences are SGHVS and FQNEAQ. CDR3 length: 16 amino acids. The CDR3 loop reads CASSGDSGQDSNEQYF. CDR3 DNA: TGTGCCAGCAGCGGCGATTCGGGACAGGACTCCAACGAGCAGTACTTC.